The following is a TCR beta chain sequence with its context. What it binds is not known. This sample is part of a study of T cells after yellow fever vaccination. As TCR cDNA was made by 5'RACE template switching, a universal primer site and UMIs were added. TCRdb redid the calling of the 5' RACE reads with MiXCR, one entry per CDR3 protein. The data contain some 390,000 distinct CDR3 sequences, around a sixth of them singletons. The study, taken as a whole, reports: FACS-sorted repertoires could harbor abundant contaminating bulk-population clonotypes. Researchers report a weaker secondary response that nonetheless peaked faster, day 5 versus 15. Boosting was followed by the reappearance of most primary-vaccination clones (roughly 96% CD4, under 90% CD8).

Germline V gene data show CDR1 as MNHEY and CDR2 as SMNVEV (reference sequence). CDR3 size: 17 residues. Losses at the gene ends were 5 bases for V and 3 bases for J; bases not matched to a gene: 9. Sample: PBMCs, taken before the yellow fever booster vaccination. The TCR was taken from a man younger than 35 who received the YFV17D yellow fever vaccine. The V and J genes are TRBV27 and TRBJ2-3; 12 bases line up with TRBD2. The CDR3 DNA follows: TGTGCCAGCAGTACCCCTAGCGGGGGGGCTCGGACAGATACGCAGTATTTT. It encodes CASSTPSGGARTDTQYF.